The rows below give T cell receptor beta chains drawn from one sample of a study of cytomegalovirus exposure and HLA in healthy donors. Measured with immunoSEQ multiplex PCR; TCRdb has only the in-frame clones, and not every one. This table holds roughly 150,000 clones, 75% to 80% found once. Sequencing used PBMCs. The receptors were sampled from a man younger than 40 in good health and CMV-seronegative. Each CDR3 is given with its conserved first and last residue. A D gene is named only where the DNA matches it firmly. Only part of the rows carry a size: once, few, many, or a class if the clone is expanded.

TRBJ1-5 | 13 | TRBV27 | NA | NA | TGTGCCAGCAGTTTAGGCAGCAATCAGCCCCAGCATTTT | CASSLGSNQPQHF
TRBJ1-1 | 12 | TRBV29-1 | NA | NA | TGCAGCGTTGGTCGGAGTAACACTGAAGCTTTCTTT | CSVGRSNTEAFF
TRBJ2-7 | 14 | TRBV7-2 | NA | NA | TGTGCCAGCAGCAATATTGGAGGGCTCGGAGAGCAGTACTTC | CASSNIGGLGEQYF
TRBJ2-3 | 14 | TRBV7-9 | NA | NA | TGTGCCAGCAGCTTAGGTTCCAGGGTTGATACGCAGTATTTT | CASSLGSRVDTQYF
TRBJ2-7 | 12 | TRBV27 | NA | NA | TGTGCCAGCAGTTCGGGACATTACGAGCAGTACTTC | CASSSGHYEQYF
TRBJ1-1 | 12 | TRBV28 | NA | NA | TGTGCCAGCAGTTTATCCCAGACAGCAGCTTTCTTT | CASSLSQTAAFF
TRBJ2-7 | 14 | TRBV9 | NA | NA | TGTGCCAGCAGCGTAGGGACTAACTCCTACGAGCAGTACTTC | CASSVGTNSYEQYF
TRBJ2-5 | 17 | TRBV2 | TRBD1 | NA | TGTGCCAGCAGTGCCCAAACCGGGACAGGGTCTCAAGAGACCCAGTACTTC | CASSAQTGTGSQETQYF
TRBJ2-7 | 13 | TRBV5-5 | NA | NA | TGTGCCAGCAGCTTTACTCCCTACTACGAGCAGTACTTC | CASSFTPYYEQYF
TRBJ2-7 | 21 | TRBV7-6 | TRBD2 | few | TGTGCCAGCAGCTGCCCGACTAGCGGGAGGGCCTCCCCGCCCCCCCTTTGGAAGCAGTACTTC | CASSCPTSGRASPPPLWKQYF
TRBJ1-3 | 16 | TRBV6-1 | TRBD1 | NA | TGTGCCAGCAGTGACACCGGGACAGGGACTGGAAACACCATATATTTT | CASSDTGTGTGNTIYF
TRBJ2-3 | 19 | TRBV7-9 | TRBD2 | NA | TGTGCCAGCAGCCCCGGCGGGCTAGCGGGAGGGACGAGCACAGATACGCAGTATTTT | CASSPGGLAGGTSTDTQYF
TRBJ1-4 | 13 | TRBV2 | TRBD1 | NA | TGTGCCACCGGACAGGCGCCTAATGAAAAACTGTTTTTT | CATGQAPNEKLFF
TRBJ2-7 | 14 | TRBV10-3 | TRBD1 | once | TGTGCCATCAGCCCGGGACAGGGGGGGTACGAGCAGTACTTC | CAISPGQGGYEQYF
TRBJ1-1 | 14 | TRBV29-1 | TRBD1 | NA | TGCAGCGTTGACCGATCAGGGCAGGGGGCGGGGGCTTTCTTT | CSVDRSGQGAGAFF
TRBJ2-5 | 14 | TRBV19 | TRBD1 | NA | TGTGCCAGTAGTATTCTACAGGGGGGAGAGACCCAGTACTTC | CASSILQGGETQYF
TRBJ2-5 | 13 | TRBV7-3 | NA | NA | TGTGCCAGCAGCCCCGGTGGCGGGGAGACCCAGTACTTC | CASSPGGGETQYF
TRBJ1-1 | 14 | TRBV7-2 | NA | NA | TGTGCCAGCAGCTTAGGTCCGGTGAACACTGAAGCTTTCTTT | CASSLGPVNTEAFF
TRBJ2-7 | 14 | TRBV6-4 | TRBD1 | NA | TGTGCCAGCAGTCCGACAGGGGGAACCTACGAGCAGTACTTC | CASSPTGGTYEQYF
TRBJ2-3 | 15 | TRBV10-2 | TRBD2 | NA | TGCGCCAGCAGTGGTCCTGCGGGAGGGACAGATACGCAGTATTTT | CASSGPAGGTDTQYF